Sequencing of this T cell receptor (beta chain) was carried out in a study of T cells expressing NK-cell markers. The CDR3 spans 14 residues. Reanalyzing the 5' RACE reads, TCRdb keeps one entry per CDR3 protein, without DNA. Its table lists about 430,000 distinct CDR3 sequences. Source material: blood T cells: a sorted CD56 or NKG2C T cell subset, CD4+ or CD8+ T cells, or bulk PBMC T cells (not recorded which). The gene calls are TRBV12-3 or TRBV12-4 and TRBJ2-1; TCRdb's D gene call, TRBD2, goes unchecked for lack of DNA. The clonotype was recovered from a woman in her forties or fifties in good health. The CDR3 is CASSLRPELGPKFF.